This T cell receptor beta chain was recovered during a study of Graves' ophthalmopathy and Graves' hyperthyroidism. Germline V CDR1 and CDR2: LGHDT, YNNKEL (reference sequence). The CDR3 spans 14 residues. Trimming removed 3 bases at V and 1 base at J, with 6 bases between. Other autoimmune diseases, uncontrolled infections, pregnancy or lactation excluded patients from enrollment. As diagnostic evidence, clinical symptoms, serum thyroxine, TRAb, thyroid ultrasound and orbital computed tomography were relied upon. Study-wide points: Discriminating ophthalmopathy from stable hyperthyroidism, a 13-signature model attained a sensitivity of under 90% and a specificity of almost 83%. Predictions made by the model for ophthalmopathy progression reached under 71% sensitivity and 72% to 85% specificity.

Amplification of the TCR beta CDR3 regions used RNA transcripts (as template). The library came from an HTBI-primed first-round RT-PCR and a second-round multiplex PCR. MiXCR, run by TCRdb on the multiplex PCR reads, gives a single entry per CDR3 protein. This table has some 1.1 million distinct CDR3 sequences, about 38% appearing once. This clonotype was counted a few times. Its antigen is unknown. The V call is TRBV3-1, the J call TRBJ2-2; D not certain. This TCR was recovered from an adult man with Graves' hyperthyroidism. Sequenced sample: peripheral blood or thyroid tissue (not recorded which). This CDR3 is CASSHDRNTGELFF. CDR3 sequence (DNA): TGTGCCAGCAGCCACGACCGGAACACCGGGGAGCTGTTTTTT.